A selection of T cell receptor beta chains follows, all from one sample in a study of circulating and synovial CD4+ cells in juvenile arthritis. Data came from immunoSEQ multiplex PCR; TCRdb stores just in-frame clones and leaves some out. The sample lists about 32,000 clones, nearly 95% occurring once. Sequencing was done on a sample of CD4+ T cells from blood. The receptors here all came from a human donor with juvenile idiopathic arthritis. The CDR3 runs from the conserved cysteine through the conserved F or W. Fields, in order: J gene, clone size, V gene, D gene, CDR3 protein, CDR3 DNA. D genes are given only for firm matches. Only some rows state a clone size, as once, few, many or a class for expanded clones.

J: TRBJ2-1
size: -
V: TRBV7-8
D: -
CDR3: CASSLLDRAYNEQFF
DNA: TGTGCCAGCAGCCTCCTGGATCGGGCCTACAATGAGCAGTTCTTC

J: TRBJ1-1
size: -
V: TRBV6-5
D: TRBD1
CDR3: CASRSRGPRRAFF
DNA: TGTGCCAGCAGGTCCAGGGGGCCCAGAAGAGCTTTCTTT

J: TRBJ2-1
size: -
V: TRBV9
D: TRBD2
CDR3: CASSARTSGDEQFF
DNA: TGTGCCAGCAGCGCCCGGACTAGCGGGGATGAGCAGTTCTTC

J: TRBJ1-5
size: -
V: TRBV7-2
D: -
CDR3: CASSLWGSTNQPQHF
DNA: TGTGCCAGCAGCTTATGGGGCAGCACGAATCAGCCCCAGCATTTT

J: TRBJ1-2
size: -
V: TRBV4-3
D: -
CDR3: CASSQDLGVGYTF
DNA: TGCGCCAGCAGCCAAGATCTCGGGGTTGGCTACACCTTC

J: TRBJ2-4
size: -
V: TRBV6-5
D: TRBD1
CDR3: CASRETGGHIQYF
DNA: TGTGCCAGCAGAGAAACAGGGGGACACATTCAGTACTTC

J: TRBJ2-1
size: -
V: TRBV5-6
D: -
CDR3: CASSPDGEGVRNEQFF
DNA: TGTGCCAGCAGCCCCGATGGGGAGGGGGTACGCAATGAGCAGTTCTTC

J: TRBJ2-5
size: once
V: TRBV27
D: -
CDR3: CASSRGAGQEETQYF
DNA: TGTGCCAGCAGTAGAGGAGCAGGGCAGGAGGAGACCCAGTACTTC

J: TRBJ1-1
size: -
V: TRBV30
D: -
CDR3: CAWRTRAEAFF
DNA: TGTGCCTGGAGAACGAGGGCTGAAGCTTTCTTT

J: TRBJ2-7
size: -
V: TRBV7-9
D: TRBD1
CDR3: CASSRPGQGVHEQYF
DNA: TGTGCCAGCAGCCGACCGGGACAGGGGGTCCACGAGCAGTACTTC

J: TRBJ2-1
size: -
V: TRBV29-1
D: TRBD2
CDR3: CSVAGLAGGRPGNEQFF
DNA: TGCAGCGTTGCTGGACTAGCGGGAGGCCGGCCGGGCAATGAGCAGTTCTTC

J: TRBJ2-2
size: -
V: TRBV19
D: -
CDR3: CASSIGRTTTGELFF
DNA: TGTGCCAGTAGTATAGGGCGGACAACCACCGGGGAGCTGTTTTTT

J: TRBJ2-5
size: once
V: TRBV7-9
D: TRBD2
CDR3: CASSLASGGLGETQYF
DNA: TGTGCCAGCAGCTTAGCATCGGGGGGGCTGGGAGAGACCCAGTACTTC

J: TRBJ2-1
size: -
V: TRBV10-3
D: TRBD1
CDR3: CATMRTGSYNEQFF
DNA: TGTGCAACCATGAGGACAGGGTCCTACAATGAGCAGTTCTTC

J: TRBJ2-1
size: -
V: TRBV11-2
D: TRBD2
CDR3: CASSIAGSGVGNEQFF
DNA: TGTGCCAGCAGCATCGCGGGTAGCGGGGTGGGTAATGAGCAGTTCTTC

J: TRBJ2-1
size: -
V: TRBV9
D: -
CDR3: CASSVAPSNNEQFF
DNA: TGTGCCAGCAGCGTAGCTCCTAGTAACAATGAGCAGTTCTTC

J: TRBJ1-5
size: -
V: TRBV19
D: -
CDR3: CASSPREGGNQPQHF
DNA: TGTGCCAGTAGTCCCAGGGAGGGGGGCAATCAGCCCCAGCATTTT

J: TRBJ1-5
size: -
V: TRBV14
D: -
CDR3: CASSQDPPAGYSNQPQHF
DNA: TGTGCCAGCAGCCAAGATCCCCCTGCAGGTTATAGCAATCAGCCCCAGCATTTT

J: TRBJ2-5
size: -
V: TRBV5-4
D: TRBD2
CDR3: CASSLVGREREETQYF
DNA: TGTGCCAGCAGCTTGGTGGGGCGGGAGAGGGAGGAGACCCAGTACTTC

J: TRBJ2-7
size: -
V: TRBV6-5
D: -
CDR3: CASSPDIRISYEQYF
DNA: TGTGCCAGCAGCCCGGACATCCGTATATCCTACGAGCAGTACTTC

J: TRBJ2-7
size: -
V: TRBV18
D: -
CDR3: CASSPSSRVSSYEQYF
DNA: TGTGCCAGCTCACCATCGTCCAGGGTATCATCCTACGAGCAGTACTTC

J: TRBJ1-1
size: -
V: TRBV14
D: -
CDR3: CASSQDLTGGDLNTEAFF
DNA: TGTGCCAGCAGCCAAGATCTTACCGGCGGGGACTTGAACACTGAAGCTTTCTTT

J: TRBJ2-4
size: -
V: TRBV28
D: TRBD1
CDR3: CASSLLQGTSKNIQYF
DNA: TGTGCCAGCAGTTTATTACAGGGGACGTCCAAAAACATTCAGTACTTC

J: TRBJ2-1
size: -
V: TRBV28
D: TRBD2
CDR3: CASSNRRGGTSLDEQFF
DNA: TGTGCCAGCAGTAACCGGCGAGGGGGGACTAGCCTGGATGAGCAGTTCTTC

J: TRBJ1-5
size: -
V: TRBV10-2
D: -
CDR3: CASSEGGSQNQPQHF
DNA: TGCGCCAGCAGTGAAGGCGGGTCGCAGAATCAGCCCCAGCATTTT

J: TRBJ1-1
size: -
V: TRBV28
D: -
CDR3: CASSFGNFKAFF
DNA: TGTGCCAGCAGTTTCGGGAACTTCAAGGCTTTCTTT

J: TRBJ2-3
size: once
V: TRBV7-2
D: -
CDR3: CASSFPSTDTQYF
DNA: TGTGCCAGCAGCTTCCCTAGCACAGATACGCAGTATTTT

J: TRBJ2-7
size: -
V: TRBV6-5
D: TRBD1
CDR3: CASSQTGTATYEQYF
DNA: TGTGCCAGCAGCCAGACCGGGACAGCTACCTACGAGCAGTACTTC

J: TRBJ1-1
size: -
V: TRBV7-9
D: TRBD1
CDR3: CASSTHRGPTEAFF
DNA: TGTGCCAGCAGCACCCACAGGGGCCCCACTGAAGCTTTCTTT

J: TRBJ1-3
size: -
V: TRBV11-2
D: -
CDR3: CASSSRDTYSGNTIYF
DNA: TGTGCCAGCAGCTCGAGGGACACCTACTCTGGAAACACCATATATTTT

J: TRBJ1-1
size: -
V: TRBV7-3
D: TRBD1
CDR3: CASSLDLGPGGTEAFF
DNA: TGTGCCAGCAGCTTGGATCTAGGTCCAGGGGGCACTGAAGCTTTCTTT

J: TRBJ1-6
size: once
V: TRBV6-5
D: -
CDR3: CASSSDTGQRNSPLHF
DNA: TGTGCCAGCAGTTCGGACACCGGACAGCGTAATTCACCCCTCCACTTT

J: TRBJ1-6
size: -
V: TRBV5-1
D: TRBD1
CDR3: CASSEKTGPLSYNSPLHF
DNA: TGCGCCAGCAGCGAAAAGACAGGGCCCCTCTCCTATAATTCCCCCCTCCACTTT

J: TRBJ1-1
size: -
V: TRBV18
D: -
CDR3: CASSTLVAEAFF
DNA: TGTGCCAGCTCAACCTTAGTCGCTGAAGCTTTCTTT

J: TRBJ1-4
size: -
V: TRBV28
D: TRBD1
CDR3: CASNGQDYPKLFF
DNA: TGTGCCAGCAACGGACAGGATTATCCAAAACTGTTTTTT

J: TRBJ2-2
size: -
V: TRBV9
D: -
CDR3: CASSDRGTGELFF
DNA: TGTGCCAGCAGCGATCGGGGCACCGGGGAGCTGTTTTTT

J: TRBJ2-7
size: -
V: TRBV6-6
D: TRBD1
CDR3: CASSYSSTGGIYEQYF
DNA: TGTGCCAGCAGTTACTCGTCAACAGGGGGGATCTACGAGCAGTACTTC

J: TRBJ2-7
size: -
V: TRBV28
D: TRBD1
CDR3: CASSSSTGAEQYF
DNA: TGTGCCAGCAGTTCCTCCACAGGGGCCGAGCAGTACTTC

J: TRBJ2-7
size: -
V: TRBV27
D: -
CDR3: CASSLWGLRLEQYF
DNA: TGTGCCAGCAGTTTATGGGGACTTAGACTCGAGCAGTACTTC

J: TRBJ2-5
size: -
V: TRBV7-6
D: TRBD1
CDR3: CASSRLRNSGQKETQYF
DNA: TGTGCCAGCAGCCGCTTACGGAACTCGGGACAGAAAGAGACCCAGTACTTC

J: TRBJ1-2
size: -
V: TRBV29-1
D: TRBD1
CDR3: CSIGQGTYGYTF
DNA: TGCAGCATCGGACAGGGCACCTATGGCTACACCTTC

J: TRBJ1-5
size: -
V: TRBV2
D: TRBD1
CDR3: CASSGTGNQPQHF
DNA: TGTGCCAGCAGTGGGACAGGGAATCAGCCCCAGCATTTT